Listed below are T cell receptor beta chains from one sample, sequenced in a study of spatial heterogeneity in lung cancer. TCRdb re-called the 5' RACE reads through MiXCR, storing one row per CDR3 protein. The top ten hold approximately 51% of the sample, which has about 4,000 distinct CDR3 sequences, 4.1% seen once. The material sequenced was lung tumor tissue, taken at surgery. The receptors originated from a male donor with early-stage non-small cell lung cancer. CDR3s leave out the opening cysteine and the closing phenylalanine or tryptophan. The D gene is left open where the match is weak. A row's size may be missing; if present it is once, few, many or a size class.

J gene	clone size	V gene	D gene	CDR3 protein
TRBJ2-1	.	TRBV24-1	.	ATSDLSGSYNEQF
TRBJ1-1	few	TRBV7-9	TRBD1	ASSSGQTNTEAF
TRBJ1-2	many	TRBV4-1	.	ASSQDLTAQTLYGYT
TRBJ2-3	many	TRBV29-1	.	SVERGTDTQY
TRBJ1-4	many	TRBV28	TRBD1	ASSLGQGVREKLF
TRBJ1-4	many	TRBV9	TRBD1	ASSVRQGADEKLF
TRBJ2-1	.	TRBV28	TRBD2	ASSPQAGGYNEQF
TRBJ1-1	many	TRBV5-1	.	ASSGGMDTEAF
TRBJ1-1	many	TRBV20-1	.	SARDSQGHTEAF
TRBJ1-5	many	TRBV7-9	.	ASSTGLKEPQH
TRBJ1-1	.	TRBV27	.	ASSLDSRMEITEAF
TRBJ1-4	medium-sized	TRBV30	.	AWSAGYGEKLF
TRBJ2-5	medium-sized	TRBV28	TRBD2	ASSLSRTSGVQETQY
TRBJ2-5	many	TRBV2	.	ASSHGGETQY
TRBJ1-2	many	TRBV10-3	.	AISWDPYGYT
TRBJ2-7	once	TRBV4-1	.	ASSPRFNSYEQY
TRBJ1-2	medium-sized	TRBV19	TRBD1	ASKNRDRAGYT
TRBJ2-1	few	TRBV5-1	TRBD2	ASSGTRLADEQF
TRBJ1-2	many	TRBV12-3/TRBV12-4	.	ASSPSLGNLPGYT
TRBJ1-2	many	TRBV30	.	AWSVGGELGYT
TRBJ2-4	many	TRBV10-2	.	ASSADWGNIQY
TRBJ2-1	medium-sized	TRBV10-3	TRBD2	AISSGGENEEQF
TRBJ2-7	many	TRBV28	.	ASSPGLQGPTYEQY
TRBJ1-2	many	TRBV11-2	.	ASSIRGTDGYT
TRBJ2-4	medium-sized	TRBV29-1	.	SVADLAKNIQY
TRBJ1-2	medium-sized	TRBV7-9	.	ASSFSGRDDYGYT
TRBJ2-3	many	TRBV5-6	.	ASTRGAGTDTQY
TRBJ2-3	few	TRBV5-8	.	ASSLGPGDTQY
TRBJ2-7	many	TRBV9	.	ASSPRDLYEQY
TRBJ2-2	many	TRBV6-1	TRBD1	ASSERPDRATGELF
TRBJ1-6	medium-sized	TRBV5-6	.	ASSFGLGTQNSPLH
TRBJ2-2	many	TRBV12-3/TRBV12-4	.	ASSPTRQLTGELF
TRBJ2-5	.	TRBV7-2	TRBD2	ASSHGTSGPPGETQY
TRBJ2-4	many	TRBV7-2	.	ASRLSLAKNIQY
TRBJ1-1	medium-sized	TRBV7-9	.	ASRTHSASNEAF
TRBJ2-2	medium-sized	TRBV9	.	ASSRGRTGELF
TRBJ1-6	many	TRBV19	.	ASSIVRNNSPLH
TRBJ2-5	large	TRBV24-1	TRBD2	ATSDLSGVEETQY
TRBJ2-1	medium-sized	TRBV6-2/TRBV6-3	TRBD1	ASSYTLGQASDNEQF
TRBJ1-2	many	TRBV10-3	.	AISGDPYGYT
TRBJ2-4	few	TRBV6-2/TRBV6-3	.	ASSYEVAKNIQY
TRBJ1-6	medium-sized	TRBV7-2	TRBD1	ASSFGQGETLH
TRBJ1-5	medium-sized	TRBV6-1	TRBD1	ASRGLRGQSRSNQPQH
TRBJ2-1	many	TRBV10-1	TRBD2	ASSETFGGSYNEQF
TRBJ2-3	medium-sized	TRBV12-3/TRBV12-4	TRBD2	ASSISAGGLDTQY
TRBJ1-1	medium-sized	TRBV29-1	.	SVEGLPQAF
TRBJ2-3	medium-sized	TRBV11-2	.	ASSPMGASTDTQY
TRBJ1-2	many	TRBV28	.	ASHTSTGDGYT
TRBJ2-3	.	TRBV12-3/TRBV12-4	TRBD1	ASSLDRITDTQY
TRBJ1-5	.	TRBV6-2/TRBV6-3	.	ASSYRQGGQPQH
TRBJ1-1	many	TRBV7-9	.	ASSSRVEAF
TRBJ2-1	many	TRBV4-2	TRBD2	ASSQGAGGPLNEQF